This T cell receptor (beta chain) was retrieved from a study of T cell changes during pregnancy in multiple sclerosis. Trimming left V 4 bases short and J 0 bases short, with 15 bases between. Germline CDR1 and CDR2: MNHEY and SMNVEV (reference sequence). The CDR3 runs 16 residues. Using immunoSEQ multiplex PCR, the repertoire was profiled, and TCRdb retains in-frame clones only, with some absent. The table records tens of thousands of clones, 90% to 95% of them present only once. The V call is TRBV27, the J call TRBJ1-2; a possible D gene is TRBD1 (6 bases). This sample comprised CD8+ T cells from peripheral blood mononuclear cells, obtained after pregnancy. This TCR was recovered from a female donor with multiple sclerosis, enrolled in a pregnancy study. The CDR3 here is CASSSDRDKTNYGYTF. CDR3 nucleotides: TGTGCCAGCAGTTCCGACCGGGACAAGACTAACTATGGCTACACCTTC.